Listed below are T cell receptor beta chains from one sample, sequenced in a study of cytomegalovirus exposure and HLA in healthy donors. Clones were read by immunoSEQ multiplex PCR, and TCRdb kept only the in-frame ones, dropping some. The table records approximately 130,000 clones, approximately 82% of them present only once. The specimen was PBMCs. These receptors were taken from a boy between 2 and 10 years old in good health and CMV-seronegative. Each CDR3 is given with its conserved first and last residue. A D gene is named only where the DNA matches it firmly. Some rows mark clone size as missing; the rest say once, few, many or name a class of expanded clone.

size: many; length: 17; J: TRBJ2-2; V: TRBV9; D: -; CDR3: CASSVAPNRFSTGELFF; DNA: TGTGCCAGCAGCGTAGCTCCCAACAGGTTCTCCACCGGGGAGCTGTTTTTT
size: -; length: 15; J: TRBJ1-4; V: TRBV30; D: -; CDR3: CAWGFVESGNEKLFF; DNA: TGTGCCTGGGGCTTTGTGGAGTCTGGGAATGAAAAACTGTTTTTT
size: few; length: 13; J: TRBJ1-1; V: TRBV7-6; D: -; CDR3: CASSPAPGTEAFF; DNA: TGTGCCAGCAGCCCCGCCCCCGGCACTGAAGCTTTCTTT
size: few; length: 15; J: TRBJ1-4; V: TRBV5-8; D: -; CDR3: CASSTGGQGVEKLFF; DNA: TGTGCCAGCAGCACCGGGGGGCAGGGAGTAGAAAAACTGTTTTTT
size: few; length: 14; J: TRBJ1-2; V: TRBV7-5; D: -; CDR3: CARSLPGGNHGYTF; DNA: TGTGCCAGAAGCTTACCCGGGGGGAACCATGGCTACACCTTC
size: few; length: 14; J: TRBJ1-3; V: TRBV18; D: -; CDR3: CASLQVYSGNTIYF; DNA: TGTGCCAGCCTACAGGTTTACTCTGGAAACACCATATATTTT
size: -; length: 13; J: TRBJ2-3; V: TRBV30; D: -; CDR3: CAWSVRLADTQYF; DNA: TGTGCCTGGAGTGTACGGTTGGCAGATACGCAGTATTTT
size: -; length: 15; J: TRBJ2-2; V: TRBV7-2; D: -; CDR3: CASSLDPGTAGELFF; DNA: TGTGCCAGCAGCTTAGATCCAGGCACAGCCGGGGAGCTGTTTTTT
size: -; length: 19; J: TRBJ2-3; V: TRBV5-8; D: TRBD1; CDR3: CASSLQQGAWVQPTDTQYF; DNA: TGTGCCAGCAGCTTACAACAGGGGGCCTGGGTCCAACCCACAGATACGCAGTATTTT
size: -; length: 15; J: TRBJ1-3; V: TRBV7-2; D: TRBD1; CDR3: CASSSRTGTGNTIYF; DNA: TGTGCCAGCAGCTCCCGGACAGGGACTGGAAACACCATATATTTT
size: -; length: 15; J: TRBJ2-1; V: TRBV6-5; D: TRBD1; CDR3: CASRRDRGAGNEQFF; DNA: TGTGCCAGCAGACGTGACAGGGGCGCGGGCAATGAGCAGTTCTTC
size: once; length: 14; J: TRBJ1-6; V: TRBV18; D: -; CDR3: CASSPQGYNSPLHF; DNA: TGTGCCAGCTCACCACAGGGGTATAATTCACCCCTCCACTTT
size: few; length: 14; J: TRBJ1-2; V: TRBV15; D: TRBD1; CDR3: CATSARQGNYGYTF; DNA: TGTGCCACCAGCGCACGACAGGGGAACTATGGCTACACCTTC
size: -; length: 16; J: TRBJ2-7; V: TRBV7-3; D: -; CDR3: CASSLNGGATPYEQYF; DNA: TGTGCCAGCAGCTTAAATGGGGGGGCGACTCCCTACGAGCAGTATTTC
size: -; length: 15; J: TRBJ2-7; V: TRBV7-9; D: TRBD1; CDR3: CASSQAQGAVYEQYF; DNA: TGTGCCAGCAGTCAGGCCCAGGGGGCTGTATACGAGCAGTACTTC
size: -; length: 13; J: TRBJ1-5; V: TRBV30; D: -; CDR3: CACGDFSNQPQHF; DNA: TGTGCCTGCGGAGACTTCAGCAATCAGCCCCAGCATTTT
size: few; length: 11; J: TRBJ1-2; V: TRBV6-5; D: TRBD1; CDR3: CASKDRDGYTF; DNA: TGTGCCAGCAAGGACAGGGATGGCTACACCTTC
size: -; length: 15; J: TRBJ2-1; V: TRBV28; D: TRBD2; CDR3: CASSLRTSGGDEQFF; DNA: TGTGCCAGCAGTTTGCGGACTAGCGGGGGGGATGAGCAGTTCTTC
size: -; length: 15; J: TRBJ2-2; V: TRBV7-3; D: TRBD1; CDR3: CASSLTGAKTGELFF; DNA: TGTGCCAGCAGCTTGACAGGGGCGAAGACCGGGGAGCTGTTTTTT
size: -; length: 15; J: TRBJ2-3; V: TRBV7-9; D: TRBD1; CDR3: CASSITGQPTDTQYF; DNA: TGTGCCAGCAGCATAACGGGACAGCCCACAGATACGCAGTATTTT
size: -; length: 15; J: TRBJ1-1; V: TRBV5-5; D: TRBD1; CDR3: CASSLLGTANTEAFF; DNA: TGTGCCAGCAGCTTATTAGGGACAGCAAACACTGAAGCTTTCTTT
size: -; length: 16; J: TRBJ2-5; V: TRBV7-2; D: TRBD2; CDR3: CASSSRTSGGSETQYF; DNA: TGTGCCAGCAGTTCCCGGACTAGCGGGGGGTCAGAGACCCAGTACTTC
size: -; length: 15; J: TRBJ2-1; V: TRBV5-4; D: TRBD2; CDR3: CASSRGTSGYNEQFF; DNA: TGTGCCAGCAGCCGGGGGACTAGCGGCTACAATGAGCAGTTCTTC
size: -; length: 14; J: TRBJ2-5; V: TRBV7-2; D: TRBD2; CDR3: CASSLGLSQETQYF; DNA: TGTGCCAGCAGCTTGGGACTATCCCAAGAGACCCAGTACTTC
size: -; length: 14; J: TRBJ2-1; V: TRBV29-1; D: -; CDR3: CSVESQVTYNEQFF; DNA: TGCAGCGTTGAAAGCCAAGTAACCTACAATGAGCAGTTCTTC
size: -; length: 14; J: TRBJ1-2; V: TRBV7-9; D: -; CDR3: CASSLDSRNYGYTF; DNA: TGTGCCAGCAGCTTAGACAGCCGTAACTATGGCTACACCTTC
size: -; length: 16; J: TRBJ1-5; V: TRBV28; D: -; CDR3: CASSPRVTGANQPQHF; DNA: TGTGCCAGCAGCCCTAGGGTAACAGGAGCAAATCAGCCCCAGCATTTT
size: -; length: 15; J: TRBJ2-1; V: TRBV11-2; D: -; CDR3: CASSPRQTTYNEQFF; DNA: TGTGCCAGCAGCCCCCGACAGACGACCTACAATGAGCAGTTCTTC
size: -; length: 16; J: TRBJ2-2; V: TRBV12-5; D: TRBD2; CDR3: CATERGGASNTGELFF; DNA: TGTGCGACGGAGCGGGGCGGGGCGTCGAACACCGGGGAGCTGTTTTTT
size: few; length: 11; J: TRBJ2-7; V: TRBV30; D: -; CDR3: CAWGSSYEQYF; DNA: TGTGCCTGGGGGAGCTCCTACGAGCAGTACTTC
size: once; length: 18; J: TRBJ2-2; V: TRBV27; D: TRBD2; CDR3: CASTSHPGGGARTGELFF; DNA: TGTGCCAGCACCTCACACCCCGGGGGGGGCGCGCGGACCGGGGAGCTGTTTTTT
size: once; length: 15; J: TRBJ1-1; V: TRBV19; D: -; CDR3: CASSIRLNRDTEAFF; DNA: TGTGCCAGTAGTATACGCCTTAATCGGGACACTGAAGCTTTCTTT
size: -; length: 18; J: TRBJ1-2; V: TRBV2; D: -; CDR3: CASSGYPASIQANYGYTF; DNA: TGTGCCAGCAGTGGTTATCCGGCGAGCATACAGGCAAACTATGGCTACACCTTC
size: -; length: 14; J: TRBJ1-2; V: TRBV30; D: TRBD1; CDR3: CAWRTQGALGGYTF; DNA: TGTGCCTGGAGGACACAGGGGGCGCTGGGCGGCTACACCTTC
size: -; length: 16; J: TRBJ1-6; V: TRBV6-5; D: -; CDR3: CASSYSTLIHDSPLHF; DNA: TGTGCCAGCAGTTACTCGACACTCATCCATGATTCACCCCTCCACTTT
size: -; length: 13; J: TRBJ1-2; V: TRBV18; D: -; CDR3: CASSNREDYGYTF; DNA: TGTGCCAGCTCAAACAGGGAAGACTATGGCTACACCTTC
size: -; length: 16; J: TRBJ2-2; V: TRBV6-5; D: TRBD1; CDR3: CASSYSDRVATGELFF; DNA: TGTGCCAGCAGTTACTCCGACAGGGTGGCCACCGGGGAGCTGTTTTTT
size: -; length: 15; J: TRBJ2-6; V: TRBV6-1; D: -; CDR3: CASSDGVTGANVLTF; DNA: TGTGCCAGCAGTGACGGGGTTACTGGGGCCAACGTCCTGACTTTC
size: few; length: 17; J: TRBJ1-5; V: TRBV19; D: -; CDR3: CASSGLARQVSNQPQHF; DNA: TGTGCCAGTAGTGGCCTGGCGAGACAGGTTAGCAATCAGCCCCAGCATTTT
size: once; length: 17; J: TRBJ2-1; V: TRBV5-1; D: TRBD1; CDR3: CASSQLPGQASYNEQFF; DNA: TGCGCCAGCAGCCAACTTCCGGGACAGGCATCCTACAATGAGCAGTTCTTC
size: -; length: 16; J: TRBJ1-6; V: TRBV30; D: -; CDR3: CAWTTYTSFSGSPLHF; DNA: TGTGCCTGGACCACTTATACCTCCTTTTCTGGTTCACCCCTCCACTTT
size: -; length: 15; J: TRBJ1-1; V: TRBV4-1; D: TRBD1; CDR3: CASRNPGQEINEAFF; DNA: TGCGCCAGTCGCAACCCGGGACAGGAAATTAATGAAGCTTTCTTT
size: -; length: 16; J: TRBJ1-3; V: TRBV19; D: -; CDR3: CASTVGGGAAGNTIYF; DNA: TGTGCCAGTACCGTCGGAGGGGGGGCAGCTGGAAACACCATATATTTT
size: -; length: 15; J: TRBJ2-1; V: TRBV4-3; D: TRBD1; CDR3: CASSHAPTGNNEQFF; DNA: TGCGCCAGCAGCCACGCGCCGACAGGGAACAATGAGCAGTTCTTC
size: -; length: 15; J: TRBJ1-4; V: TRBV18; D: -; CDR3: CASSPDRRTNEKLFF; DNA: TGTGCCAGCTCACCTGACAGGAGAACTAATGAAAAACTGTTTTTT
size: -; length: 17; J: TRBJ2-2; V: TRBV4-3; D: -; CDR3: CASSQDPQGSLSGELFF; DNA: TGCGCCAGCAGCCAAGATCCCCAGGGGTCCCTATCCGGGGAGCTGTTTTTT
size: few; length: 15; J: TRBJ1-5; V: TRBV5-6; D: TRBD1; CDR3: CASSRTDRGKQPQHF; DNA: TGTGCCAGCAGCCGCACAGACAGGGGGAAACAGCCCCAGCATTTT
size: -; length: 17; J: TRBJ1-1; V: TRBV9; D: -; CDR3: CASSVGWVGGEGTEAFF; DNA: TGTGCCAGCAGCGTAGGGTGGGTGGGGGGAGAGGGGACTGAAGCTTTCTTT
size: -; length: 17; J: TRBJ1-2; V: TRBV4-1; D: -; CDR3: CASSQGVTGRQQYGYTF; DNA: TGCGCCAGCAGCCAAGGGGTAACGGGTCGACAGCAGTATGGCTACACCTTC
size: -; length: 15; J: TRBJ2-1; V: TRBV27; D: -; CDR3: CASTLGLGITNEQFF; DNA: TGTGCCAGCACCCTGGGGCTCGGCATCACGAATGAGCAGTTCTTC